This passage covers 16 T cell receptor beta chains from one sample sequenced in a study of regulatory T cells in long-lasting Graves disease. Arm-PCR of CDR3 regions with iRepertoire HTBI primers generated TCR beta libraries. TCRdb redid the calling of the multiplex PCR reads with MiXCR, one entry per CDR3 protein. The sample lists fewer than 400,000 distinct CDR3 sequences; about 18% were seen once. Described time point: persistent/refractory GD, antithyroid drugs over 5 years with positive TRAb. Preparation of the TCR library used RNA extracted from PBMCs. This material consisted of peripheral blood mononuclear cells (PBMCs), taken when the disease was refractory, from a patient treated with antithyroid drugs. These receptors were collected from a female donor with Graves disease.

This clonotype was detected only a few times. The conserved closing phenylalanine or tryptophan is absent in this CDR3, likely reflecting a read error. V usage is TRBV11-3 and J usage is TRBJ2-7, with 9 bases that match TRBD1. This CDR3 has 15 amino acids. From germline, CDR1 is SGHNT and CDR2 YENEEA. Unmatched junction bases numbered 9, after V lost 5 bases and J lost 4 bases. The CDR3 loop is CASSPETGGEYEQYL. The CDR3, as DNA: TGTGCCAGCAGCCCCGAGACAGGGGGAGAGTACGAGCAGTACCTC.

This clonotype occurred many times. The V gene is TRBV6-1, the J gene TRBJ2-7; the D is unclear. V gave up 5 bases and J gave up 0 bases, with 8 bases separating them. Germline CDR1 is MNHNS and CDR2 is SASEGT. The CDR3 totals 13 residues. This CDR3 is CASSPQASYEQYF. The CDR3 DNA reads as TGTGCCAGCAGTCCTCAGGCCTCCTACGAGCAGTACTTC.

This clonotype came up many times. The genes are TRBV12-3 or TRBV12-4 and TRBJ1-5; D gene uncertain. CDR3 length equals 13 residues. The V end lost 6 bases, the J end lost 0 bases, and 6 bases lay between the germline ends. This chain's CDR3 is CASSLDSNQPQHF. CDR3 coding DNA: TGTGCCAGCAGCCTTGATAGCAATCAGCCCCAGCATTTT.

Concerning this clonotype: Since a much larger clone is just one base distant, this may be a read error. The chain employs TRBV7-2 and TRBJ2-7, with D perhaps given as TRBD1 or TRBD2 (5 bases each). The germline CDR1 and CDR2 sequences are SGHTA and FQGNSA. V was cut by 1 base and J by 7 bases, with 14 bases left in between. This CDR3 is 14 amino acids long. The CDR3 DNA follows: TGTGCCAGCAGCTTAGATCCGGGGACGAGGGAGCAGTACTTC. Translated: CASSLDPGTREQYF.

In this sample, this clonotype turned up many times. The V gene is TRBV11-2, the J gene TRBJ2-7, with D possibly matching TRBD1 (5 bases). Germline V gene lookup returns CDR1 SGHAT and CDR2 FQNNGV. Trimming removed 2 bases from V and 1 base from J, with 12 bases in between. The CDR3 has 15 amino acids. The CDR3 coding sequence is TGTGCCAGCAGCTTAACTCAGGGCCGGTCCTACGAGCAGTACTTC. Translating it yields CASSLTQGRSYEQYF.

The sample holds many counts of this clonotype. The chain joins TRBV11-3 to TRBJ2-2, with D unresolved. The CDR3 is 13 amino acids. Per germline, CDR1 SGHNT and CDR2 YENEEA. Trimming shortened V by 3 bases and J by 7 bases, and 9 bases separated the two germline ends. This CDR3 reads CASSFVSGGELFF. The CDR3 DNA is TGTGCCAGCAGCTTCGTTTCGGGCGGGGAGCTGTTTTTT.

V gene TRBV28 combines with J gene TRBJ2-3; maybe TRBD1 (5 bases). The V gene lost 10 bases and the J gene lost 2 bases, with 10 bases spanning the gap. Germline V gene sequence: CDR1 MDHEN, CDR2 SYDVKM. The CDR3 length is 12 residues. The DNA for the CDR3 is TGTGCCATCAGCAGGGACACAGATACGCAGTATTTT. Protein sequence: CAISRDTDTQYF.

This clonotype has only a few counts. The J gene is TRBJ2-2, the V gene TRBV5-1; D possibly uses TRBD1 or TRBD2 (5 bases each). The CDR3 is 16 residues long. Germline values: CDR1 SGHRS, CDR2 YFSETQ. The V end lost 0 bases, the J end lost 0 bases, and 9 bases lay between the germline ends. The chain's CDR3 is CASSLAGASNTGELFF. CDR3 bases: TGCGCCAGCAGCTTGGCCGGGGCCTCGAACACCGGGGAGCTGTTTTTT.

The CDR3 DNA reads TGCGCCAGCAGCCAAGATCTAACGACAGGGAACACTGAAGCTTTCTTT. Amino acids: CASSQDLTTGNTEAFF. The chain is built from TRBV4-3 and TRBJ1-1, with D possibly being TRBD1 (6 bases). The V end lost 0 bases, the J end lost 1 base, and 12 bases lay between the germline ends. The CDR3 spans 16 residues. CDR1 and CDR2 from the germline V gene are LGHNA and YSLEER.

This rearrangement joins TRBV12-3 or TRBV12-4 to TRBJ2-7, with TRBD2 as a possible D gene (6 bases). Deletions cut 7 bases from V and 0 bases from J, with 13 bases between. The CDR3 runs to 14 residues. Written as DNA, the CDR3 is TGTGCCAGCAACCCGGGACTCTCCTCCTACGAGCAGTACTTC. This translates into CASNPGLSSYEQYF.

The V and J genes are TRBV29-1 and TRBJ1-1; D remains unclear. CDR3 length equals 11 residues. V gave up 4 bases and J gave up 11 bases, with 14 bases separating them. Germline V gene lookup returns CDR1 SQVTM and CDR2 ANQGSEA. Written as DNA, the CDR3 is TGCAGCGTTGGGACTCCCGATCTGGCTTTCTTT. This sequence encodes CSVGTPDLAFF.

The V gene is TRBV12-3 or TRBV12-4, the J gene TRBJ1-2; D unresolved. This CDR3 contains 13 residues. Trimming took 2 bases from V and 4 from J, leaving 8 bases between them. The CDR3 coding sequence is TGTGCCAGCAGTTTAACAGCCACCTATGGCTACACCTTC. Protein: CASSLTATYGYTF.

This clonotype was observed at least ten times. V is TRBV7-3 and J is TRBJ2-7; D is perhaps TRBD2 (6 bases). This CDR3 is 13 amino acids long. Germline lookup yields CDR1 SGHTA and CDR2 FQGTGA. V dropped 5 bases and J dropped 6 bases, with 14 bases sitting between them. CDR3 in DNA: TGTGCCAGCAGCCCCAGACTAGAGGGCGAGCAGTACTTC. This translates into CASSPRLEGEQYF.

This clonotype was recorded at least ten times. The V call is TRBV20-1, the J call TRBJ2-5; D is perhaps TRBD1 (6 bases). The CDR3 runs to 13 residues. V lost 5 bases to trimming and J lost 5 bases, with 15 bases between them. CDR1 DFQATT and CDR2 SNEGSKA come from the germline V gene (reference sequence). CDR3 bases: TGCAGTGCTGCCAGCCCAACAGGGGAGACCCAGTACTTC. Its protein product is CSAASPTGETQYF.

This clonotype appeared a few times. The chain is built from TRBV28 and TRBJ2-7; D is ambiguous. CDR3 length: 12 amino acids. Germline V CDR1 and CDR2: MDHEN, SYDVKM. Trimming shortened V by 5 bases and J by 4 bases, and 9 bases separated the two germline ends. The CDR3 DNA sequence: TGTGCCAGCAGTCCCTACCGTTACGAGCAGTACTTC. Encoded protein: CASSPYRYEQYF.

This clonotype was seen many times. The chain recombines TRBV12-3 or TRBV12-4 with TRBJ1-3; tentatively, D is TRBD1 (6 bases). Trimming pared 3 bases from V and 7 bases from J, leaving 10 bases between. The CDR3 runs to 13 residues. CDR3 loop: CASSFDRGNTIYF. DNA for the CDR3: TGTGCCAGCAGTTTTGATAGGGGGAACACCATATATTTT.